Sequencing of this T cell receptor beta chain was carried out in a study of T cell responses to AZD1222 COVID-19 vaccine. Notes on the study in general: The study identified only six AZD1222 recipients as seropositive at baseline. Mapped onto spike, vaccine-associated CD4 TCRs spanned it and were dominant at 160-218 and 743-854. Targets within unmutated variant regions were reportedly found for nearly half of spike-specific TCRs.

Produced via immunoSEQ multiplex PCR; TCRdb's table is partial and in-frame only. The sample has over 60,000 clones, more than 75% seen once; the top ten hold under 30%. The CDR3 contains 15 residues. Germline loops: CDR1 MNHEY, CDR2 SVGAGI. V was shortened by 5 bases and J by 2 bases, with 15 bases between the two germline ends. As to this clone: No antigen is known for it.

The genes are TRBV6-5 and TRBJ2-5; D is perhaps TRBD1 (5 bases). The sample here was peripheral blood, taken on day 0 of AZD1222 vaccination. The source is an adult in good health. CDR3 nucleotides: TGTGCCAGCAGTACCCCCTACAGGCTGCAAGAGACCCAGTACTTC. Translation gives CASSTPYRLQETQYF.